Below, 13 T cell receptor beta chains from the same sample are listed, as sequenced in a study of early T cells in non-severe SARS-CoV-2 infection. TCRdb re-called the 5' RACE reads through MiXCR, storing one row per CDR3 protein. The sample has tens of thousands of distinct CDR3 sequences, 8.7% seen once. The sequencing used whole blood, collected at baseline. Receptors originate from an adult who was a healthcare worker with PCR-confirmed SARS-CoV-2 infection or an uninfected control (not recorded which).

This clonotype was seen more than once but under ten times. This chain connects TRBV2 to TRBJ1-2; 9 positions agree with TRBD1. Trimming took 9 bases from V and 3 from J; bases not matched to a gene: 5. This CDR3 is 13 amino acids long. Germline-derived CDR1 and CDR2 are SNHLY and FYNNEI. The CDR3, as DNA: TGTGCCAGGGCCCGGGACAGGGACTATGGCTACACCTTC. It is translated as CARARDRDYGYTF.

This chain uses TRBV15 with TRBJ1-1, with 7 bases identical to TRBD1. V was pared by 4 bases and J by 2 bases, with 4 bases of the junction left unmatched. Germline V gene lookup returns CDR1 LNHNV and CDR2 YYDKDF (reference sequence). CDR3 length equals 14 residues. CDR3 region: CATSTTGANTEAFF. CDR3 nucleotides: TGTGCCACCAGCACTACAGGGGCAAACACTGAAGCTTTCTTT.

This clonotype was counted between two and nine times. The chain uses TRBV7-6 and TRBJ2-2; the match to TRBD2 covers 8 bases. The CDR3 runs to 17 residues. The junction had 8 bases not matched to a gene; V was cut back by 1 base and J by 4 bases. In germline, CDR1 is SGHVS, CDR2 FNYEAQ. In DNA, the CDR3 is TGTGCCAGCAGCTTAGAGGCGGCGACTAGCGTCACCGGGGAGCTGTTTTTT. This translates into CASSLEAATSVTGELFF.

This clonotype showed up just a few times. The chain couples TRBV23-1 to TRBJ2-7, with 9 bases aligning to TRBD1. TRBV23-1 is filed as an ORF, its function uncertain. CDR3 length equals 13 residues. V was pared by 3 bases and J by 6 bases, with 3 bases of the junction left unmatched. The CDR3 here is CASSHRTGVEQYF. CDR3 nucleotides: TGCGCCAGCAGTCACCGGACAGGGGTCGAGCAGTACTTC.

In its sample, this clonotype was seen many times. CDR3 sequence: CASHSGTAINYGYTF. As DNA, the CDR3 is TGTGCCAGTCATTCCGGGACAGCGATTAACTATGGCTACACCTTC. The rearrangement uses TRBV19 and TRBJ1-2; TRBD1 matches at 7 bases. The CDR3 is 15 amino acids. With 8 bases clipped from V and 1 base from J, the junction kept 10 bases outside the gene matches. Germline CDR1 is LNHDA and CDR2 is SQIVND (reference sequence).

This clonotype was found many times. The chain joins TRBV6-6 to TRBJ1-2, with D hard to call. Per germline, CDR1 MNHNY and CDR2 SVGAGI (reference sequence). Trimming left V 5 bases short and J 2 bases short, with 12 bases between. The CDR3 totals 14 residues. CDR3 coding DNA: TGTGCCAGCAGTACCGATTTGTCAAACTATGGCTACACCTTC. This codes for CASSTDLSNYGYTF.

V is TRBV25-1 and J is TRBJ2-1; 11 bases map to TRBD2. Germline V lookup: CDR1 MGHDK, CDR2 SYGVNS. CDR3 length equals 14 residues. The V gene end was trimmed by 1 base and the J gene end by 16 bases; junction bases not matched to a gene: 9. This CDR3 is CASSELPSGGRSFF. The CDR3 DNA reads TGTGCCAGCAGTGAATTGCCTAGCGGGGGGCGTAGTTTCTTC.

This clonotype showed up just a few times. The chain employs TRBV3-1 and TRBJ2-1; either TRBD1 or TRBD2 may fit D (5 bases each). CDR1 is LGHDT and CDR2 is YNNKEL in the germline V gene (reference sequence). Between the trimmed V and J ends, which lost 5 bases and 11 bases, there was a span of 10 bases. The CDR3 runs to 11 residues. The chain's CDR3 is CASSSGDQQFF. The CDR3, as DNA: TGTGCCAGCAGCTCCGGGGACCAGCAGTTCTTC.

This clonotype was observed many times. V and J are TRBV29-1 and TRBJ1-2; TRBD1 matches 7 bases. The CDR3 spans 12 residues. The V segment lost 7 bases and the J segment 8 bases; nucleotides outside the gene matches: 10. CDR1 and CDR2 from the germline V gene are SQVTM and ANQGSEA. The CDR3 DNA follows: TGCAGCGCTGAGGGGGCCGGTGTAGGCTACACCTTC. Encoded protein: CSAEGAGVGYTF.

In its sample, this clonotype was seen many times. The rearrangement joins TRBV3-1 to TRBJ2-1; tentatively, D is TRBD2 (6 bases). With 0 bases removed from V and 8 bases from J, the gap between germline ends came to 23 bases. CDR1 is LGHDT and CDR2 is YNNKEL in the germline V gene (reference sequence). The CDR3 sequence is 18 residues long. CDR3 sequence: CASSQDHPLASVLDEQFF. The CDR3 DNA is TGTGCCAGCAGCCAAGATCACCCCCTGGCTAGCGTTCTCGATGAGCAGTTCTTC.

This chain joins TRBV5-1 and TRBJ1-2; D not certain. Trimming took off 4 bases at V and 12 bases at J, with 19 bases between the two ends. This CDR3 is built from 13 residues. Per germline, CDR1 SGHRS and CDR2 YFSETQ. The CDR3 DNA is TGCGCCAGCAGCCTTATGCCTAAGGAACCACACACCTTC. Residues: CASSLMPKEPHTF.

At least ten counts were recorded for this clonotype. The chain links TRBV2 to TRBJ2-1; a weak D match, TRBD1 (5 bases). Germline V gene data show CDR1 as SNHLY and CDR2 as FYNNEI. The CDR3 runs to 15 residues. Trimming took 1 base from V and 7 from J, leaving 14 bases between them. The CDR3 loop reads CASSEVGFSGNEQFF. The CDR3 DNA reads as TGTGCCAGCAGTGAAGTGGGTTTTTCAGGGAATGAGCAGTTCTTC.

This clonotype was counted at least ten times. The chain couples TRBV4-2 to TRBJ2-3, with TRBD2 matching 10 bases. J gave up 3 bases and V 0 bases, and 3 bases lay outside the gene matches. Germline CDR1 and CDR2: LGHNA and YNFKEQ. The CDR3 sequence is 16 residues long. This CDR3 is CASSQDRLAGTDTQYF. The CDR3 DNA sequence: TGTGCCAGCAGCCAAGATCGACTAGCGGGTACAGATACGCAGTATTTT.